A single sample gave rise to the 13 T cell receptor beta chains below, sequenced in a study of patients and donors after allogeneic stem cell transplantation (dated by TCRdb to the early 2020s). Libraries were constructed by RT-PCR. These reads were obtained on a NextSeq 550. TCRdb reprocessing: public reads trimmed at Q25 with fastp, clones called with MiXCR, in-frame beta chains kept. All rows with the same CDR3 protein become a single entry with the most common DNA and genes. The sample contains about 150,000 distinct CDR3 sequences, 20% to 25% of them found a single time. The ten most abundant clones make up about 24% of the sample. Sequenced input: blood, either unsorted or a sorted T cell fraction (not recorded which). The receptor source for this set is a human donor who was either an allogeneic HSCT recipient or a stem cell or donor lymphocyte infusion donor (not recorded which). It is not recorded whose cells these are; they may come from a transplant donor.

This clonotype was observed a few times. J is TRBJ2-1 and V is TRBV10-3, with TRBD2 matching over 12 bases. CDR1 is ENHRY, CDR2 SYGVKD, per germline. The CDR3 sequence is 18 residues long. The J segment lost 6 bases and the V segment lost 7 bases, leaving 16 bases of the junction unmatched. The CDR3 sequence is CAIKSGYPGTSGLNEQFF. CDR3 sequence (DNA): TGTGCCATCAAGTCGGGCTACCCCGGGACTAGCGGGCTCAATGAGCAGTTCTTC.

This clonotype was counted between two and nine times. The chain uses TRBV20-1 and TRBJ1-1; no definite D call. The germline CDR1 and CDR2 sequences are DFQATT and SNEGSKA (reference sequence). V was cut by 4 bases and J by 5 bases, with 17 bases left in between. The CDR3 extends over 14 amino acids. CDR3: CSAISGRVGTEAFF. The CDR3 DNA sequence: TGCAGTGCTATAAGTGGGAGGGTTGGAACTGAAGCTTTCTTT.

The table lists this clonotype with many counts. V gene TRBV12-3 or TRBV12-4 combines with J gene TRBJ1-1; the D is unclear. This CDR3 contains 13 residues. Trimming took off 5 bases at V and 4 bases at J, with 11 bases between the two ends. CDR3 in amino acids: CASSPSRSTEAFF. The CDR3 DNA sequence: TGTGCCAGCAGTCCGTCACGTAGCACTGAAGCTTTCTTT.

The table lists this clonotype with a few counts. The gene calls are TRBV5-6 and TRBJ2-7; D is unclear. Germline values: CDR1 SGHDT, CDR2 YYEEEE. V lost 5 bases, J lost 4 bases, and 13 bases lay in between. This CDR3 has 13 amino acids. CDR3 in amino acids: CASRPLPPYEQYF. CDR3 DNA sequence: TGTGCCAGCAGGCCCCTGCCACCGTACGAGCAGTACTTC.

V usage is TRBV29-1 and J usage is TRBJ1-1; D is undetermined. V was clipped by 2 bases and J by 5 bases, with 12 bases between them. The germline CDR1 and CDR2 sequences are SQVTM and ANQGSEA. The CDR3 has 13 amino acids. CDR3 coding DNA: TGCAGCGTTGAAAAGGTTTGGGGTACTGAAGCTTTCTTT. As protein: CSVEKVWGTEAFF.

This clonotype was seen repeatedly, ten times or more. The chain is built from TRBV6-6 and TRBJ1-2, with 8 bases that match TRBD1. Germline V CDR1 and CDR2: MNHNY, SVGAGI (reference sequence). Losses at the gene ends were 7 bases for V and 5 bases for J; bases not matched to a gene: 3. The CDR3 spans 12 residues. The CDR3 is CASNTGGYGYTF. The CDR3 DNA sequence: TGTGCCAGCAATACAGGGGGGTATGGCTACACCTTC.

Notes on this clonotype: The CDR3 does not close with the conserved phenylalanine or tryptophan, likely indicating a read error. The CDR3 bases are TGTGCCAGCAGGACTACCGGGACAGGGGAGTTGGCTGAAGCTTTCTTG. Translation gives CASRTTGTGELAEAFL. This chain uses TRBV5-8 with TRBJ1-1, with 10 positions matching TRBD1. The J segment lost 6 bases and the V segment lost 5 bases, leaving 13 bases of the junction unmatched. This CDR3 comprises 16 residues. Germline-derived CDR1 and CDR2 are SGHTS and YDEGEE.

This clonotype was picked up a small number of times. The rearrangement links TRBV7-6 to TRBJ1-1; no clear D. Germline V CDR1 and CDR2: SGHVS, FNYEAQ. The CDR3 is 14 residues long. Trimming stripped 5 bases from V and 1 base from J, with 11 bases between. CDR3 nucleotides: TGTGCCAGCAGCCCGTACCGGGGGAACACTGAAGCTTTCTTT. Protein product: CASSPYRGNTEAFF. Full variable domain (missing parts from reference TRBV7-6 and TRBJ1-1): GAGVSQSPRYKVTKRGQDVALRCDPISGHVSLYWYRQALGQGPEFLTYFNYEAQQDKSGLPNDRFSAERPEGSISTLTIQRTEQRDSAMYRCASSPYRGNTEAFFGQGTRLTVV.

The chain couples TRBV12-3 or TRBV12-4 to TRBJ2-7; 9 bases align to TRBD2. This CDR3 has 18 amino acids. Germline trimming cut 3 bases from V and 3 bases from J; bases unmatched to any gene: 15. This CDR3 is CASSLGWEQLAGDYEQYF. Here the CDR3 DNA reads TGTGCCAGCAGTTTGGGGTGGGAACAACTAGCGGGCGACTACGAGCAGTACTTC.

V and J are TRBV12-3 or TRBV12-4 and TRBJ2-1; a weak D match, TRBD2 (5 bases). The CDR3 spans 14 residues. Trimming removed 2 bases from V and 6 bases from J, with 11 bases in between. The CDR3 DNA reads TGTGCCAGCAGTTTATCGAGCGGCCCCAATGAGCAGTTCTTC. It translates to CASSLSSGPNEQFF.

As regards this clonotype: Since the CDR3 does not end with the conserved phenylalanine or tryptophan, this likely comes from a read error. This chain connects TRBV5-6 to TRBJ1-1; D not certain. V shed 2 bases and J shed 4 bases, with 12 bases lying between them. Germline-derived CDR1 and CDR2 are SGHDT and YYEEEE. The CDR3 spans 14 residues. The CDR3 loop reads CASSFSLWGTEAFL. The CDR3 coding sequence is TGTGCCAGCAGCTTCTCTCTTTGGGGCACTGAAGCTTTCCTT.

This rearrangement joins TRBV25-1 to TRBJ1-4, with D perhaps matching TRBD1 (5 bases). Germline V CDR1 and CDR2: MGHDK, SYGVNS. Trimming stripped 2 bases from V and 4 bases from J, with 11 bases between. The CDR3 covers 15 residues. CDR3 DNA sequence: TGTGCCAGCAGTGAAAGGCGGGGCTTTAATGAAAAACTGTTTTTT. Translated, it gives CASSERRGFNEKLFF.

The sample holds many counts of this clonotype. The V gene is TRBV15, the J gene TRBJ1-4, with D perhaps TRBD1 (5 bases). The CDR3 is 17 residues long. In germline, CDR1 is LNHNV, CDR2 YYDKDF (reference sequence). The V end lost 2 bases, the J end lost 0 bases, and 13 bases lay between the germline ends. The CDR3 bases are TGTGCCACCAGCAGACGACAGCTCCACTCAACTAATGAAAAACTGTTTTTT. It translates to CATSRRQLHSTNEKLFF.